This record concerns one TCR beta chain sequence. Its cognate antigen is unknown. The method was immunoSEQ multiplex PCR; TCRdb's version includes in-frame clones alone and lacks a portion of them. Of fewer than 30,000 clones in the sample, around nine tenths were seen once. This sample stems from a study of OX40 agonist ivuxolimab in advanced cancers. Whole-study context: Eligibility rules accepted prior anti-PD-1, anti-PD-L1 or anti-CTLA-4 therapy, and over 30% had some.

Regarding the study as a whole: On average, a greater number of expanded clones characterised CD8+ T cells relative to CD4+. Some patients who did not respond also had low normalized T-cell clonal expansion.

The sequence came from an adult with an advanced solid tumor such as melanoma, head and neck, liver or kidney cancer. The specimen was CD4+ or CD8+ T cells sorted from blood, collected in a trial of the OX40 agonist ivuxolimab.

The CDR3 DNA reads as TGTGCCAGCAGCTTTATAGGCGAGACCCAGTACTTC. Amino acid sequence: CASSFIGETQYF. The chain combines TRBV7-9 with TRBJ2-5; D not resolved. The CDR3 covers 12 residues. The V gene's germline CDR1 is SEHNR and CDR2 FQNEAQ (reference sequence). V shed 3 bases and J shed 5 bases, with 7 bases lying between them.